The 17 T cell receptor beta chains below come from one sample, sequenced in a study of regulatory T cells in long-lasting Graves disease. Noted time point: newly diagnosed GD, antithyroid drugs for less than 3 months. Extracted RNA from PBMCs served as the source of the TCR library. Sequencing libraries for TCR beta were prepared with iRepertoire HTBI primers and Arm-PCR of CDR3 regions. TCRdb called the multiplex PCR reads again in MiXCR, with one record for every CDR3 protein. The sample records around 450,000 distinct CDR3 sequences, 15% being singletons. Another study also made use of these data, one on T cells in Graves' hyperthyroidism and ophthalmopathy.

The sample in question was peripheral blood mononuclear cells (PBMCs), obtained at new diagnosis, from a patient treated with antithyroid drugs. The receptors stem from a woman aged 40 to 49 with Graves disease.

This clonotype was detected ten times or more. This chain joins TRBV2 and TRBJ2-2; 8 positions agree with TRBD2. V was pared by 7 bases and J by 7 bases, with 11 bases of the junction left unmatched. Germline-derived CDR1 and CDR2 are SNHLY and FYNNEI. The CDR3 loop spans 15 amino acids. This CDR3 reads CASNGGGRMDGELFF. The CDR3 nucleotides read TGTGCCAGCAATGGTGGCGGGAGGATGGACGGGGAGCTGTTTTTT.

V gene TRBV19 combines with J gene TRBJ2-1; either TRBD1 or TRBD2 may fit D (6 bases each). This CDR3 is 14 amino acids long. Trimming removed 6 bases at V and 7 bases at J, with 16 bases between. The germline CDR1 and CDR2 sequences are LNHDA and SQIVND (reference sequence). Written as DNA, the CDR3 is TGTGCCAGTAGCGGAGTAGGGGGGATAAATGAGCAGTTCTTC. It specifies CASSGVGGINEQFF. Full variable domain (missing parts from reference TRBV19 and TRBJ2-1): DGGITQSPKYLFRKEGQNVTLSCEQNLNHDAMYWYRQDPGQGLRLIYYSQIVNDFQKGDIAEGYSVSREKKESFPLTVTSAQKNPTAFYLCASSGVGGINEQFFGPGTRLTVL.

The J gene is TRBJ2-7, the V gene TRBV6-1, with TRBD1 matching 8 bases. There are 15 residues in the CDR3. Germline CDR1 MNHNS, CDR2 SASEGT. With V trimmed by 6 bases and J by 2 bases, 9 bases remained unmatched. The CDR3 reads CASSRRQGNAYEQYV. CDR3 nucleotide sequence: TGTGCCAGCAGCCGTCGACAGGGGAATGCCTACGAGCAGTACGTC.

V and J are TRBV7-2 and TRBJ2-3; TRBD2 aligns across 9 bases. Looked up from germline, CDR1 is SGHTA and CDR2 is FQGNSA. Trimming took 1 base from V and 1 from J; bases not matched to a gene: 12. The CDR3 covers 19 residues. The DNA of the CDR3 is TGTGCCAGCAGCTTAGTCCTAGCGGGACCCTTAGGGGGCACAGATACGCAGTATTTT. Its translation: CASSLVLAGPLGGTDTQYF.

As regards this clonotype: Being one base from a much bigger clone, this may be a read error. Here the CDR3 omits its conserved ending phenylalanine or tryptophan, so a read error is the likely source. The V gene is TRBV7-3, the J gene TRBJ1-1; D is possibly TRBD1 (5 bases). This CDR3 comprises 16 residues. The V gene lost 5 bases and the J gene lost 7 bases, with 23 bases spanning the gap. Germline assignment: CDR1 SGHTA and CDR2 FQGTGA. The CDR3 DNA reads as TGTGCCAGCAGCCATACGGGGGGTCGGGGACGGGGTGAAGCTTTCTCT. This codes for CASSHTGGRGRGEAFS.

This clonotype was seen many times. The DNA of the CDR3 is TGCAGTGCTCCCCCGGGGTCAACAGGGAAGGAAGAGACCCAGTACTTC. Its translation is CSAPPGSTGKEETQYF. This chain links TRBV20-1 with TRBJ2-5; TRBD1 is a possible D gene (6 bases). V was trimmed by 5 bases and J by 3 bases, leaving 22 bases between them. This CDR3 has 16 amino acids. Germline CDR1 and CDR2: DFQATT and SNEGSKA (reference sequence).

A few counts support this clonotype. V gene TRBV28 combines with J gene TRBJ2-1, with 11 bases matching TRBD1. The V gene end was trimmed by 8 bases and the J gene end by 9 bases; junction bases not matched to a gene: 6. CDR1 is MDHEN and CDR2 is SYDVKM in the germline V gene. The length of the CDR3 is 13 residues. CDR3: CASEDRGRGEQFF. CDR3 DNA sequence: TGTGCCAGCGAGGACAGGGGGCGAGGTGAGCAGTTCTTC.

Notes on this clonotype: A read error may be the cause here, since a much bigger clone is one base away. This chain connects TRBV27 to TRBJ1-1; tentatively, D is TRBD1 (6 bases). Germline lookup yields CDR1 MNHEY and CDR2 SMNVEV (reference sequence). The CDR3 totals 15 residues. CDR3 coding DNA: TGTGTCAGCAGAATTTCCCCAGGGGTTACCACTGAAGCTTTCTTT. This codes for CVSRISPGVTTEAFF.

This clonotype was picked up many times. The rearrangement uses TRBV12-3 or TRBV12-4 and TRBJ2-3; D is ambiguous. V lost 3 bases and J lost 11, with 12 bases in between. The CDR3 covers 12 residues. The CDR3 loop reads CASSFSVIEQYF. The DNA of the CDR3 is TGTGCCAGCAGTTTCAGCGTAATTGAGCAGTATTTT.

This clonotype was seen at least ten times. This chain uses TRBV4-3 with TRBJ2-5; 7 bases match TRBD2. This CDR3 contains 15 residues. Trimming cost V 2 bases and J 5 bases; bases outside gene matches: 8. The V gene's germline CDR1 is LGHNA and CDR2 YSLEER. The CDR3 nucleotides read TGCGCCAGCAGCCAATTCTCGGCGGGAGTCGAGACCCAGTACTTC. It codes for CASSQFSAGVETQYF.

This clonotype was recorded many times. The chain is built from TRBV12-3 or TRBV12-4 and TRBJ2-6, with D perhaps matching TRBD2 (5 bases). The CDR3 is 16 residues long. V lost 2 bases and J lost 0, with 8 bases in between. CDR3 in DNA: TGTGCCAGCAGTTTAATCGGAGGCTCTGGGGCCAACGTCCTGACTTTC. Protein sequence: CASSLIGGSGANVLTF.

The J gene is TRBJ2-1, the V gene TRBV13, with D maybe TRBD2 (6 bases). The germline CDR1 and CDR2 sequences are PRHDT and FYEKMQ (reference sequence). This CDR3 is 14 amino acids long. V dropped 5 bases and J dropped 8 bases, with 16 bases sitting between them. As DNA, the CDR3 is TGTGCCAGCAGCCAAACGGGACTCCTGGATGAGCAGTTCTTC. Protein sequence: CASSQTGLLDEQFF.

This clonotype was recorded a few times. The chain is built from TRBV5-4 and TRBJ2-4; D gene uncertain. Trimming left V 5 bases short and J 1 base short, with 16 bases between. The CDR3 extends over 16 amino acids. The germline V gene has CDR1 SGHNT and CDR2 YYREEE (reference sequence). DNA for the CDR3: TGTGCCAGCAGTGCTAATCCTGATGCGGCCAAAAACATTCAGTACTTC. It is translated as CASSANPDAAKNIQYF.

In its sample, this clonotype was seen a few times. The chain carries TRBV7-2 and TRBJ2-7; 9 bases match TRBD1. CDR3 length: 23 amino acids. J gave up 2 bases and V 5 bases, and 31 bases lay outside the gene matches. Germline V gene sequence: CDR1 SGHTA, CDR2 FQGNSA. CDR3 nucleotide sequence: TGTGCCAGCAGCAAACCTACCAAAATAGTGGGGACAGGGTCTTTGGGACAAACCTACGAGCAGTACTTC. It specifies CASSKPTKIVGTGSLGQTYEQYF.

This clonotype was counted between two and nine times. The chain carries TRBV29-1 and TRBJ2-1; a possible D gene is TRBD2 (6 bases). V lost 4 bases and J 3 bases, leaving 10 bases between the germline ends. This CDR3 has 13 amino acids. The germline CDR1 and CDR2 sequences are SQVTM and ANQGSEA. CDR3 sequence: CSVVSGFYNEQFF. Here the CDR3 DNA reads TGCAGCGTTGTGAGCGGGTTCTACAATGAGCAGTTCTTC.

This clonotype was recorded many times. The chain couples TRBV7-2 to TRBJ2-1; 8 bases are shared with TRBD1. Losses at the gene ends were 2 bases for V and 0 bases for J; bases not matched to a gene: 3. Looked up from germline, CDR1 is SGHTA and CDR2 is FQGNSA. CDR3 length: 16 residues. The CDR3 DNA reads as TGTGCCAGCAGCTTACAGGGGGCCCCCTCCTACAATGAGCAGTTCTTC. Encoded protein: CASSLQGAPSYNEQFF.

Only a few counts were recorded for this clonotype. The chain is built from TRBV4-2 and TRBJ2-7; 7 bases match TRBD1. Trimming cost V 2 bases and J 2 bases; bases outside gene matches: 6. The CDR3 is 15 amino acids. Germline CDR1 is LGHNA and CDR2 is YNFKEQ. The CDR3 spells CASSQQQGTPYEQYF. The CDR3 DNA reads TGTGCCAGCAGCCAACAACAGGGGACCCCCTACGAGCAGTACTTC.